One and the same sample provided the 16 T cell receptor beta chains below, sequenced in a study of blood T cell repertoires in COVID-19. TCRdb keeps only in-frame clones here, not all; method: immunoSEQ multiplex PCR. Of fewer than 80,000 clones in the sample, roughly 90% were seen once. Sequenced: peripheral blood. These receptors originate from a man over 45 with acute or convalescent COVID-19.

The chain links TRBV18 to TRBJ2-7, with 9 bases lining up with TRBD1. After removal of 6 bases from V and 4 bases from J, the junction contained 4 bases not matched to a gene. There are 13 residues in the CDR3. The V gene's germline CDR1 is KGHSH and CDR2 LQKENI. CDR3 coding DNA: TGTGCCAGCTCGCTAGACAGGGGGTACGAGCAGTACTTC. This translates into CASSLDRGYEQYF.

V and J are TRBV25-1 and TRBJ2-2; 7 bases are a match to TRBD2. Germline V gene data show CDR1 as MGHDK and CDR2 as SYGVNS. The length of the CDR3 is 18 residues. The V segment lost 0 bases and the J segment 0 bases; nucleotides outside the gene matches: 7. The CDR3 DNA is TGTGCCAGCAGTGAATATTTTCTAGCGGCCCCGAACACCGGGGAGCTGTTTTTT. Amino acid sequence: CASSEYFLAAPNTGELFF. The complete variable domain, with remaining parts taken from reference TRBV25-1 and TRBJ2-2, reads EADIYQTPRYLVIGTGKKITLECSQTMGHDKMYWYQQDPGMELHLIHYSYGVNSTEKGDLSSESTVSRIRTEHFPLTLESARPSHTSQYLCASSEYFLAAPNTGELFFGEGSRLTVL.

This chain joins TRBV6-5 and TRBJ1-1; TRBD1 matches at 12 bases. With V trimmed by 2 bases and J by 11 bases, 9 bases remained unmatched. The CDR3 is 15 residues long. CDR1 is MNHEY, CDR2 SVGAGI, per germline. The CDR3: CASSYTPGTGGLAFF. The CDR3 nucleotides read TGTGCCAGCAGTTACACCCCCGGGACAGGGGGCTTGGCTTTCTTT.

This sequence joins TRBV15 and TRBJ1-2; tentatively, D is TRBD1 (6 bases). Germline CDR1 and CDR2: LNHNV and YYDKDF (reference sequence). V was shortened by 0 bases and J by 0 bases, with 8 bases between the two germline ends. This CDR3 spans 15 amino acids. The DNA of the CDR3 is TGTGCCACCAGCAGAGACGGGACACCTAACTATGGCTACACCTTC. Translation gives CATSRDGTPNYGYTF.

V is TRBV29-1 and J is TRBJ2-7, with D possibly matching TRBD1 (6 bases). In germline, CDR1 is SQVTM, CDR2 ANQGSEA. Trimming removed 6 bases at V and 6 bases at J, with 12 bases between. This CDR3 contains 11 residues. The chain's CDR3 is CSVGGSGEQYF. CDR3 coding DNA: TGCAGCGTAGGGGGTTCCGGCGAGCAGTACTTC.

V is TRBV9 and J is TRBJ1-2, with TRBD1 identical over 7 bases. The CDR3 length is 15 residues. Unmatched junction bases numbered 11, after V lost 4 bases and J lost 5 bases. CDR1 SGDLS and CDR2 YYNGEE come from the germline V gene. The CDR3 DNA reads TGTGCCAGCAGCCCTTCGAGTCGGGACAGTTATGGCTACACCTTC. It specifies CASSPSSRDSYGYTF.

This clone was seen a single time. The CDR3 loop is CAIIGEESEAFF. The CDR3 DNA follows: TGTGCCATCATAGGGGAGGAGTCTGAAGCTTTCTTT. The rearrangement joins TRBV10-3 to TRBJ1-1; TRBD1 is a possible D gene (5 bases). In germline, CDR1 is ENHRY, CDR2 SYGVKD. The CDR3 runs 12 residues. V gave up 7 bases and J gave up 6 bases, with 12 bases separating them.

This sequence joins TRBV7-9 and TRBJ2-1; TRBD2 aligns across 12 bases. Trimming took 3 bases from V and 10 from J; bases not matched to a gene: 10. The germline V gene encodes CDR1 SEHNR and CDR2 FQNEAQ (reference sequence). The CDR3 is 16 residues long. The CDR3 spells CASSLNPGLAGLEQFF. CDR3 coding DNA: TGTGCCAGCAGCTTGAATCCGGGACTAGCGGGTTTAGAGCAGTTCTTC.

J is TRBJ1-1 and V is TRBV10-2; 8 positions agree with TRBD1. Germline trimming cut 7 bases from V and 0 bases from J; bases unmatched to any gene: 10. The CDR3 sequence is 16 residues long. The V gene's germline CDR1 is WSHSY and CDR2 SAAADI. The CDR3 DNA reads TGCGCCAGCACCCTGGACAGGGCGGGAATGAACACTGAAGCTTTCTTT. It yields the protein CASTLDRAGMNTEAFF.

V is TRBV18 and J is TRBJ1-2, with D possibly matching TRBD1 (6 bases). Germline CDR1 reads KGHSH; CDR2 reads LQKENI. Between the trimmed V and J ends, which lost 3 bases and 4 bases, there was a span of 18 bases. This CDR3 has 16 amino acids. As DNA, the CDR3 is TGTGCCAGCTCACCGACTGCAGAGGCGGGGGCCTATGGCTACACCTTC. Its translation: CASSPTAEAGAYGYTF.

The chain recombines TRBV11-2 with TRBJ2-5; 11 bases fit TRBD2. The CDR3 has 16 amino acids. V was clipped by 5 bases and J by 2 bases; unmatched bases: 7. Germline V lookup: CDR1 SGHAT, CDR2 FQNNGV. Written as DNA, the CDR3 is TGTGCCAGCAGCGCACTAGCGGGGGTGACACAAGAGACCCAGTACTTC. Amino acid sequence: CASSALAGVTQETQYF.

The V call is TRBV15, the J call TRBJ2-7; TRBD1 aligns across 10 bases. V trimming: 2 bases; J trimming: 6 bases; junction bases outside the gene matches: 10. Looked up from germline, CDR1 is LNHNV and CDR2 is YYDKDF (reference sequence). This CDR3 has 16 residues. The CDR3 sequence is CATSRTRKWTGGEQYF. CDR3 sequence (DNA): TGTGCCACCAGCAGAACACGAAAGTGGACAGGGGGCGAGCAGTACTTC.

The rearrangement joins TRBV7-9 to TRBJ1-3, with 9 nucleotides matching TRBD1. Trimming removed 5 bases from V and 3 bases from J; junction bases left unmatched: 8. Germline V gene data show CDR1 as SEHNR and CDR2 as FQNEAQ (reference sequence). The CDR3 has 16 amino acids. The CDR3: CASSPRDRVNGNTIYF. The CDR3 region has the DNA TGTGCCAGCAGCCCCCGGGACAGGGTAAATGGAAACACCATATATTTT.

The chain is built from TRBV24-1 and TRBJ1-4, with 7 bases fitting TRBD1. Trimming cost V 9 bases and J 5 bases; bases outside gene matches: 5. The germline CDR1 and CDR2 sequences are KGHDR and SFDVKD. The length of the CDR3 is 13 residues. Here the CDR3 DNA reads TGTGCCACCCAGGGACAGTCGAATGAAAAACTGTTTTTT. Translation gives CATQGQSNEKLFF.

This clone occurred once. The chain has TRBV19 and TRBJ2-7, with 10 positions matching TRBD2. This CDR3 has 14 amino acids. CDR1 and CDR2 (germline): LNHDA, SQIVND (reference sequence). V lost 8 bases and J lost 3; bases outside the gene matches: 7. The CDR3 coding sequence is TGTGCCAGTGCGATCTCTAGCGGGGGCTACGAGCAGTACTTC. Translated, it gives CASAISSGGYEQYF.

This clone was found once. This chain uses TRBV6-2 or TRBV6-3 with TRBJ1-6, with TRBD1 matching over 8 bases. The junction had 4 bases not matched to a gene; V was cut back by 0 bases and J by 9 bases. The CDR3 extends over 15 amino acids. Germline V gene sequence: CDR1 MNHEY, CDR2 SVGEGT. The CDR3 sequence is CASSYSTGAGSPLHF. CDR3 coding DNA: TGTGCCAGCAGTTACTCGACAGGGGCGGGTTCACCCCTCCACTTT.